These 20 T cell receptor beta chains share one sample of origin, sequenced in a study of T cell responses to AZD1222 COVID-19 vaccine. The repertoire was sequenced with immunoSEQ multiplex PCR; TCRdb's copy has only in-frame clones and lacks some. The data contain about 88,000 clones, under 90% of them singletons. The sample consisted of peripheral blood, taken on day 0 of AZD1222 vaccination. These receptors came from an adult in good health.

The chain carries TRBV19 and TRBJ1-1; D ambiguous. Germline CDR1 reads LNHDA; CDR2 reads SQIVND (reference sequence). The CDR3 is 13 residues long. The V and J ends lost 1 base and 4 bases respectively, with 7 bases between them. In nucleotides, the CDR3 is TGTGCCAGTAGTATAGTTCCGATCACTGAAGCTTTCTTT. Its translation: CASSIVPITEAFF. Variable domain in full (rest from reference TRBV19 and TRBJ1-1): DGGITQSPKYLFRKEGQNVTLSCEQNLNHDAMYWYRQDPGQGLRLIYYSQIVNDFQKGDIAEGYSVSREKKESFPLTVTSAQKNPTAFYLCASSIVPITEAFFGQGTRLTVV.

The CDR3: CASSPTTTRQDYEQYF. CDR3 nucleotide sequence: TGTGCCAGCAGCCCAACGACTACCAGACAAGACTACGAGCAGTACTTC. This chain joins TRBV13 and TRBJ2-7; perhaps TRBD2 as D (5 bases). Deletions cut 5 bases from V and 3 bases from J, with 20 bases between. Germline V CDR1 and CDR2: PRHDT, FYEKMQ (reference sequence). The CDR3 has 16 residues.

This clone was counted once. V gene TRBV5-1 combines with J gene TRBJ2-1, with 11 bases aligning to TRBD2. The CDR3 loop spans 15 amino acids. V gave up 0 bases and J gave up 6 bases; unmatched junction bases: 2. Germline V gene sequence: CDR1 SGHRS, CDR2 YFSETQ. CDR3 coding DNA: TGCGCCAGCAGCTTGGAGGGACTAGCGGTCAATGAGCAGTTCTTC. Residues: CASSLEGLAVNEQFF.

The gene calls are TRBV27 and TRBJ1-1, with a weak D call TRBD1 (6 bases). Germline-derived CDR1 and CDR2 are MNHEY and SMNVEV (reference sequence). The V gene lost 4 bases and the J gene lost 2 bases, with 8 bases spanning the gap. The CDR3 totals 13 residues. The CDR3 here is CASSWTVNTEAFF. The CDR3 nucleotides are TGTGCCAGCAGTTGGACAGTCAACACTGAAGCTTTCTTT.

The V call is TRBV3-1 (or the pseudogene TRBV3-2), the J call TRBJ1-6, with 7 bases fitting TRBD1. From germline, CDR1 is LGHDT and CDR2 YNNKEL (reference sequence). After removal of 0 bases from V and 10 bases from J, the junction contained 6 bases not matched to a gene. This CDR3 has 15 residues. The CDR3 DNA sequence: TGTGCCAGCAGCCAAGATGCAGGGGGATGGTCACCCCTCCACTTT. Its protein is CASSQDAGGWSPLHF.

The chain is built from TRBV27 and TRBJ1-4; 7 bases agree with TRBD1. The CDR3 has 16 amino acids. Trimming at V came to 4 bases and at J to 0 bases, leaving 5 bases not matched to a gene. Germline V CDR1 and CDR2: MNHEY, SMNVEV (reference sequence). CDR3: CASSSLGQTTNEKLFF. In nucleotides, the CDR3 is TGTGCCAGCAGTTCACTGGGACAGACAACTAATGAAAAACTGTTTTTT. Together with reference TRBV27 and TRBJ1-4, the CDR3 gives the full variable domain: EAQVTQNPRYLITVTGKKLTVTCSQNMNHEYMSWYRQDPGLGLRQIYYSMNVEVTDKGDVPEGYKVSRKEKRNFPLILESPSPNQTSLYFCASSSLGQTTNEKLFFGSGTQLSVL.

The rearrangement joins TRBV10-3 to TRBJ2-1; TRBD2 matches 7 bases. V was clipped by 6 bases and J by 8 bases; unmatched bases: 7. Germline V lookup: CDR1 ENHRY, CDR2 SYGVKD. CDR3 length: 13 amino acids. CDR3 loop: CAIRPPGGDEQFF. CDR3 nucleotide sequence: TGTGCCATCAGGCCGCCGGGAGGCGATGAGCAGTTCTTC.

This clone is medium-sized (0.01 to 0.1%) within its sample. The chain employs TRBV29-1 and TRBJ1-5; 7 nucleotides match TRBD1. The length of the CDR3 is 13 residues. The germline V gene has CDR1 SQVTM and CDR2 ANQGSEA. The V and J ends lost 4 bases and 7 bases, in that order; junction bases with no gene match: 7. The CDR3 DNA reads as TGCAGCGTTGCAACAGGGGAGGGACAGCCCCAGCATTTT. This encodes CSVATGEGQPQHF.

This clone was seen only a few times. The chain couples TRBV27 to TRBJ2-7; 7 positions agree with TRBD1. Germline loops: CDR1 MNHEY, CDR2 SMNVEV (reference sequence). The CDR3 is 16 amino acids. The trim removed 5 bases at V and 3 bases at J, leaving 13 bases unmatched. The CDR3 region is CASSGYRGNRVYEQYF. DNA for the CDR3: TGTGCCAGCAGTGGGTACAGGGGAAATCGCGTCTACGAGCAGTACTTC.

The rearrangement links TRBV5-1 to TRBJ2-3; 12 nucleotides line up with TRBD2. The germline gives CDR1 SGHRS, CDR2 YFSETQ. CDR3 length: 14 residues. V was clipped by 7 bases and J by 3 bases; unmatched bases: 3. The CDR3 loop reads CASGLAGGTDTQYF. Written as DNA, the CDR3 is TGCGCCAGCGGCCTAGCGGGAGGGACAGATACGCAGTATTTT.

J is TRBJ2-7 and V is TRBV5-5; possible D gene TRBD2, 6 bases. The CDR3 has 14 amino acids. Germline V gene data show CDR1 as SGHKS and CDR2 as YYEKEE (reference sequence). V was pared by 4 bases and J by 6 bases, with 17 bases between. The CDR3 is CASSREPGDGEQYF. The CDR3 DNA is TGTGCCAGCAGCCGGGAGCCCGGGGACGGCGAGCAGTACTTC.

This chain uses TRBV18 with TRBJ2-7; 7 bases match TRBD1. The CDR3 sequence is 15 residues long. Germline V gives CDR1 KGHSH, CDR2 LQKENI. V shed 4 bases, J shed 0 bases, and the junction held 6 bases outside the gene matches. The CDR3 loop reads CASSHTGVNSYEQYF. The CDR3 bases are TGTGCCAGCTCACACACAGGGGTTAACTCCTACGAGCAGTACTTC.

The V gene is TRBV11-2, the J gene TRBJ2-7; the D gene is possibly TRBD1 (6 bases). Germline V gene lookup returns CDR1 SGHAT and CDR2 FQNNGV. The CDR3 is made up of 15 amino acids. Deletions cut 1 base from V and 3 bases from J, with 13 bases between. The CDR3 sequence is CASSLAQGAVYEQYF. The CDR3, as DNA: TGTGCCAGCAGCTTAGCACAGGGCGCCGTCTACGAGCAGTACTTC.

The chain carries TRBV25-1 and TRBJ2-5; 7 bases are a match to TRBD2. The CDR3 covers 12 residues. Germline loops: CDR1 MGHDK, CDR2 SYGVNS. V shed 6 bases and J 9 bases; nucleotides not matched to a gene: 7. CDR3 DNA sequence: TGTGCCAGCAGCGCGGGCGGGGGAGCCCAGTACTTC. Its protein is CASSAGGGAQYF.

V usage is TRBV19 and J usage is TRBJ2-3, with 12 bases that match TRBD2. Germline-derived CDR1 and CDR2 are LNHDA and SQIVND (reference sequence). This CDR3 is 16 amino acids long. The junction had 2 bases not matched to a gene; V was cut back by 4 bases and J by 0 bases. The DNA for the CDR3 is TGTGCCAGTAGTAGACTAGCGGGAGCAAGCACAGATACGCAGTATTTT. As protein: CASSRLAGASTDTQYF. The full variable domain, its missing parts supplied by reference TRBV19 and TRBJ2-3, is DGGITQSPKYLFRKEGQNVTLSCEQNLNHDAMYWYRQDPGQGLRLIYYSQIVNDFQKGDIAEGYSVSREKKESFPLTVTSAQKNPTAFYLCASSRLAGASTDTQYFGPGTRLTVL.

The chain couples TRBV27 to TRBJ2-1; possibly TRBD1 for D (6 bases). CDR1 is MNHEY, CDR2 SMNVEV, per germline (reference sequence). The CDR3 is 15 residues long. With 3 bases removed from V and 6 bases from J, the gap between germline ends came to 15 bases. CDR3 protein: CASSLTGWVGNEQFF. CDR3 coding DNA: TGTGCCAGCAGTTTGACAGGATGGGTGGGCAATGAGCAGTTCTTC.

This chain uses TRBV7-9 with TRBJ1-6; D gene unclear. Germline assignment: CDR1 SEHNR and CDR2 FQNEAQ (reference sequence). This CDR3 region has 15 residues. V gave up 1 base and J gave up 0 bases, with 4 bases separating them. The DNA for the CDR3 is TGTGCCAGCAGCTTAGGGCGCTCCTATAATTCACCCCTCCACTTT. Its translation is CASSLGRSYNSPLHF. The whole variable domain, remainder taken from reference TRBV7-9 and TRBJ1-6, is DTGVSQNPRHKITKRGQNVTFRCDPISEHNRLYWYRQTLGQGPEFLTYFQNEAQLEKSRLLSDRFSAERPKGSFSTLEIQRTEQGDSAMYLCASSLGRSYNSPLHFGNGTRLTVT.

The chain couples TRBV9 to TRBJ2-3; D unclear. Trimming removed 0 bases from V and 0 bases from J, with 5 bases in between. The germline V gene has CDR1 SGDLS and CDR2 YYNGEE. This CDR3 is built from 14 residues. As DNA, the CDR3 is TGTGCCAGCAGCGTAGATTCTAGCACAGATACGCAGTATTTT. Encoded protein: CASSVDSSTDTQYF. The full variable domain, completed using reference TRBV9 and TRBJ2-3, is DSGVTQTPKHLITATGQRVTLRCSPRSGDLSVYWYQQSLDQGLQFLIQYYNGEERAKGNILERFSAQQFPDLHSELNLSSLELGDSALYFCASSVDSSTDTQYFGPGTRLTVL.

The chain combines TRBV5-1 with TRBJ2-3, with D perhaps TRBD2 (5 bases). Germline V gene sequence: CDR1 SGHRS, CDR2 YFSETQ. With 4 bases removed from V and 3 bases from J, the gap between germline ends came to 18 bases. There are 16 residues in the CDR3. In DNA form, the CDR3 reads TGCGCCAGCAGCGCAGCTAGCTCGGGTCGGACAGATACGCAGTATTTT. This translates into CASSAASSGRTDTQYF.

This chain uses TRBV12-3 or TRBV12-4 with TRBJ1-4, with D uncertain. V was clipped by 2 bases and J by 7 bases, with 8 bases between them. The CDR3 covers 13 residues. CDR3 residues: CASSLRSGEKLFF. CDR3 DNA: TGTGCCAGCAGTTTACGGTCCGGTGAAAAACTGTTTTTT.